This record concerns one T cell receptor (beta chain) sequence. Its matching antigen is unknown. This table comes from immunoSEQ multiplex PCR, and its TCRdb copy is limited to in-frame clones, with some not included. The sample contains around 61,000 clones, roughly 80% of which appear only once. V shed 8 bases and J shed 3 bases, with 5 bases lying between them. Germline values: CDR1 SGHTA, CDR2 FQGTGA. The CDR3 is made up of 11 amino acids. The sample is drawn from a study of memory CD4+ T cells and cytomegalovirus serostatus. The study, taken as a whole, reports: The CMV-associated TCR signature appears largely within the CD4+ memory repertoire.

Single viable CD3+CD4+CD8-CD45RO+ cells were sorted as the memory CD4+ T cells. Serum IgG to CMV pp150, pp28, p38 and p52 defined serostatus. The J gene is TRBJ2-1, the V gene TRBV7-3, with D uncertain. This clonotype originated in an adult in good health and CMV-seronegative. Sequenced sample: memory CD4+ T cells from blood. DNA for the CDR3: TGTGCCAGCGGCGACTACAATGAGCAGTTCTTC. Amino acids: CASGDYNEQFF.